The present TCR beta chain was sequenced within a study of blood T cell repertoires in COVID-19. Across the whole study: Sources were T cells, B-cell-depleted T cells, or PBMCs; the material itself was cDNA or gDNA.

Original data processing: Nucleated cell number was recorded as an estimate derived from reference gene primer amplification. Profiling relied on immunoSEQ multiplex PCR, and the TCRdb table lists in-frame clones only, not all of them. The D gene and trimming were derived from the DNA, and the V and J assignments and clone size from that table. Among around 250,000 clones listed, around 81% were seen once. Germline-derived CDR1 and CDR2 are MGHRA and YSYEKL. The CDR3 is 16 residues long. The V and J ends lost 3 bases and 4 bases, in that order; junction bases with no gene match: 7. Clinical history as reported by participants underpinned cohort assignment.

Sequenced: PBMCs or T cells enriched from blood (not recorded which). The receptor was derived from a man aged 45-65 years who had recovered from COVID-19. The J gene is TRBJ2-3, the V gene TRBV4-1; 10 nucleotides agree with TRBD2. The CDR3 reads CASSHQGTSDADTQYF. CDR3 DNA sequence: TGCGCCAGCAGCCACCAAGGGACTAGCGATGCAGATACGCAGTATTTT.